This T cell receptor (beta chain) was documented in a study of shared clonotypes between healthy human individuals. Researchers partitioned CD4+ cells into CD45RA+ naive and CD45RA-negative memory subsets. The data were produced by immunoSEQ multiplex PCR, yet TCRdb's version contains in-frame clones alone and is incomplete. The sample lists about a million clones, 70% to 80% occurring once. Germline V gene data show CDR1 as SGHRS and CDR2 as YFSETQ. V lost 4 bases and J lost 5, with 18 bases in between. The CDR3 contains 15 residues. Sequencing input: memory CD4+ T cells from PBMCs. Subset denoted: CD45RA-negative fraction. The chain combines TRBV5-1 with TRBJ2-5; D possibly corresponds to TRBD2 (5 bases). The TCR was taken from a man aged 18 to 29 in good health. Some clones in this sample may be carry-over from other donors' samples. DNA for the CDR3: TGCGCCAGCAGCCCGCGGACCGCAGGCGGGGAGACCCAGTACTTC. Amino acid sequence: CASSPRTAGGETQYF.